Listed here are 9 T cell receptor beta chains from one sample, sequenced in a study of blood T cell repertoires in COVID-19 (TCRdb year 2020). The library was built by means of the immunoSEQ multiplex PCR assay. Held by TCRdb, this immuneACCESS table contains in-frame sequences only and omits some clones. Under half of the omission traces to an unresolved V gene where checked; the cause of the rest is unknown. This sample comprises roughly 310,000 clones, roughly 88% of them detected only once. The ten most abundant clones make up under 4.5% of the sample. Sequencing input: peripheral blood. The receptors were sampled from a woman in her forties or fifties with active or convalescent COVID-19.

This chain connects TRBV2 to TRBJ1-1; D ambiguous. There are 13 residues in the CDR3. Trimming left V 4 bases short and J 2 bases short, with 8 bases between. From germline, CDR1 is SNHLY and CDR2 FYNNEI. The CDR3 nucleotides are TGTGCCAGCAGTGTACAGCTAAACACTGAAGCTTTCTTT. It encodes CASSVQLNTEAFF.

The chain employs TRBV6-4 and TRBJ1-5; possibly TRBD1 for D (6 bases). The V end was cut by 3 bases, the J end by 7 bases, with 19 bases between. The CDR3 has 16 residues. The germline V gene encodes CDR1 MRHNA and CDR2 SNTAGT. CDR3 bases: TGTGCCAGCAGTGAGACTGATAAACCGGGACACCAGCCCCAGCATTTT. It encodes CASSETDKPGHQPQHF.

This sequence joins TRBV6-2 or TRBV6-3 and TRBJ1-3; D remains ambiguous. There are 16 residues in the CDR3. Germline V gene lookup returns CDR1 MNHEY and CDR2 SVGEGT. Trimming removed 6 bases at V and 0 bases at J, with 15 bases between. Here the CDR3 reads CASSQTTDYSGNTIYF. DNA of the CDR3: TGTGCCAGCAGCCAGACCACGGACTACTCTGGAAACACCATATATTTT.

CDR3 in DNA: TGTGCCAGCAGCCCCTCCCCCGGTGGCTACACCTTC. Protein sequence: CASSPSPGGYTF. This rearrangement joins TRBV7-9 to TRBJ1-2; D not resolved. V was shortened by 5 bases and J by 7 bases, with 11 bases between the two germline ends. In germline, CDR1 is SEHNR, CDR2 FQNEAQ (reference sequence). The CDR3 length is 12 residues.

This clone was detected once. The CDR3 reads CASSSQPITETDTGELFF. In DNA, the CDR3 is TGCGCCAGCAGCTCCCAACCCATCACAGAAACAGACACCGGGGAGCTGTTTTTT. The chain carries TRBV5-1 and TRBJ2-2, with D unclear. Germline values: CDR1 SGHRS, CDR2 YFSETQ. This CDR3 has 18 residues. V shed 3 bases and J shed 3 bases, with 21 bases lying between them.

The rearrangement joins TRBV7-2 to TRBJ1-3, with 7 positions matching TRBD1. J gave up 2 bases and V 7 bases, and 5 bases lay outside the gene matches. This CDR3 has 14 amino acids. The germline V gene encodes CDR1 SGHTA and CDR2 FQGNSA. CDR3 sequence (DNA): TGTGCCAGCACCCTCGACAGGGCTGGAAACACCATATATTTT. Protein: CASTLDRAGNTIYF.

CDR3 nucleotide sequence: TGTGCCAGCAGTCCCGACCTTCGACAGGGGGCAAAACCCCAGCATTTT. Protein sequence: CASSPDLRQGAKPQHF. This chain links TRBV27 with TRBJ1-5; 10 nucleotides line up with TRBD1. From germline, CDR1 is MNHEY and CDR2 SMNVEV (reference sequence). The CDR3 is 16 residues long. V trimming: 5 bases; J trimming: 10 bases; junction bases outside the gene matches: 14.

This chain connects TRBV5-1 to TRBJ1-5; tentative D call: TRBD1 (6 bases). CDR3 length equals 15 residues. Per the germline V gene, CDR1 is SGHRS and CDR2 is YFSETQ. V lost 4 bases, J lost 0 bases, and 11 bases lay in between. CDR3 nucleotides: TGCGCCAGCAGCCCCGGACAGTATAGCAATCAGCCCCAGCATTTT. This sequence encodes CASSPGQYSNQPQHF.

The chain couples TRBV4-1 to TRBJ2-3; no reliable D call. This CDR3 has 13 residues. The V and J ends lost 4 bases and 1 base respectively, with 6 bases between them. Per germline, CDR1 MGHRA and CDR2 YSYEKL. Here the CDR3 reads CASSRGGTDTQYF. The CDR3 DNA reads TGCGCCAGCAGCCGCGGAGGCACAGATACGCAGTATTTT.